A selection of T cell receptor beta chains follows, all from one sample in a study of regulatory T cells in long-lasting Graves disease. TCRdb recomputed calls from the multiplex PCR reads with MiXCR, one row per CDR3 protein. The sample lists roughly 380,000 distinct CDR3 sequences, over 15% seen once, with roughly 27% in the top ten. This same sample was also taken into another study, of T cells in Graves' hyperthyroidism and ophthalmopathy.

Sample: peripheral blood mononuclear cells (PBMCs), taken at new diagnosis, from a patient treated with antithyroid drugs. Source of these receptors: a man between 35 and 55 years old with Graves disease. Both conserved end residues are part of each CDR3. The D gene is left open where the match is weak. Some rows mark clone size as missing; the rest say once, few, many or name a class of expanded clone.

CDR3 DNA	CDR3 protein	clone size	J gene	V gene	D gene
TGTGCCGGACGTCCCGGGACAGGGGACTATGGCTACACCTTC	CAGRPGTGDYGYTF	many	TRBJ1-2	TRBV30	TRBD1
TGTGCCAGCAGTTTAGGTAGCGGGGGGAGCACCTACGAGCAGTACTTC	CASSLGSGGSTYEQYF	many	TRBJ2-7	TRBV28	TRBD2
TGTGCCAGCAGCTTAGGAAGGGGCCGAGGGGGGAACACTGAAGCTTTCTTT	CASSLGRGRGGNTEAFF	many	TRBJ1-1	TRBV11-3	NA
TGTGCCAGCAACAAACAGGGGTATAATTCACCCCTCCACTTT	CASNKQGYNSPLHF	many	TRBJ1-6	TRBV12-3/TRBV12-4	TRBD1
TGTGCCAGCAGTGAACGGGCGGGGGGACTCACCACCGGGGAGCTGTTTTTT	CASSERAGGLTTGELFF	few	TRBJ2-2	TRBV6-1	TRBD2
TGTGCCAGCAGTTTTATCCCCGTCATGGGTAATGAGCAGTTCTTC	CASSFIPVMGNEQFF	many	TRBJ2-1	TRBV27	NA
TGTGCCAGCTCACCGCAACAGGGTTTTGGGTACAATGAGCAGTTCTTC	CASSPQQGFGYNEQFF	many	TRBJ2-1	TRBV18	NA
TGTGCCAGCTCACCCCAGGGGGGAGCTAACTATGGCTACACCTTC	CASSPQGGANYGYTF	many	TRBJ1-2	TRBV18	TRBD1
TGTGGCAGCAGTGCTGAAGGTACCCAGCATTTT	CGSSAEGTQHF	NA	TRBJ1-5	TRBV2	NA
TGTGCCAGCAGTGTGGGGACCTTGGGGGAGACCCAGTACTTC	CASSVGTLGETQYF	few	TRBJ2-5	TRBV6-1	NA
TGTGCCAGCAGTGAAAGGGGGGGCTACACCGGGGAGCTGTTTTTT	CASSERGGYTGELFF	NA	TRBJ2-2	TRBV25-1	NA
TGTGCCAGCAGCTTATTCGGGCGGGAGAACACCGGGGAGCTGTTTTTT	CASSLFGRENTGELFF	few	TRBJ2-2	TRBV7-7	NA
TGTGCCAGCAGTCTCCCGGGGGTGGGAGAAGCTTTCTTT	CASSLPGVGEAFF	many	TRBJ1-1	TRBV28	NA
TGTGCCAGCAGTTTAGCTAGCGGGATATGGACAGATACGCAGTATTTT	CASSLASGIWTDTQYF	many	TRBJ2-3	TRBV12-3/TRBV12-4	TRBD2
TGTGCCAGCAGCCCCGGCGGCACCGCCTACGAGCAGTACTTC	CASSPGGTAYEQYF	many	TRBJ2-7	TRBV11-1	NA
TGCAGCGTGGGGGAGGGGGCGACCCACGAGCAGTACTTC	CSVGEGATHEQYF	many	TRBJ2-7	TRBV29-1	NA
TGTGCCAGCAGCTTCAGGGGAATTGGCACAGATACGCAGTATTTT	CASSFRGIGTDTQYF	NA	TRBJ2-3	TRBV7-6	NA
TGTGCCGGTAAACGGGGGTGGGACGAAAAACTGTTTTTT	CAGKRGWDEKLFF	many	TRBJ1-4	TRBV2	NA
TGTGCCAGCAGCTTGGGGGGGCTAAACATTCAGTACTTC	CASSLGGLNIQYF	many	TRBJ2-4	TRBV7-9	NA
TGTGCCACCAGTGCAGGGAAATATAGCAATCAGCCCCAGCATTTT	CATSAGKYSNQPQHF	few	TRBJ1-5	TRBV24-1	NA
TGTGCCAGCAGCTTACGGGGCGCGGGCACTGAAGCTTTCTTT	CASSLRGAGTEAFF	many	TRBJ1-1	TRBV12-3/TRBV12-4	NA
TGCAGTGCTAGACAGCGGACAGGGGGCCGGCAAGGCAATCAGCCCCAGCATTTT	CSARQRTGGRQGNQPQHF	NA	TRBJ1-5	TRBV20-1	TRBD1
TGTGCCAGCCGGGACAGGGGGAATGAAAAACTGTTTTTT	CASRDRGNEKLFF	few	TRBJ1-4	TRBV28	TRBD1
TGTGCCAGCAGCCAAGATGAGCAGAGCACAGATACGCAGTATTTT	CASSQDEQSTDTQYF	many	TRBJ2-3	TRBV4-2	NA
TGCAGCGTTGGGCCAGGGCTTACGGGGCCCAAAAACATTCAGTACTTC	CSVGPGLTGPKNIQYF	few	TRBJ2-4	TRBV29-1	NA
TGTGCCAGCAGCCAAGCCGGGCGTTGGGGCTACACCTTC	CASSQAGRWGYTF	NA	TRBJ1-2	TRBV27	NA
TGTGCCAGCAGTTTCTGGGGAATTAAGTTCTTC	CASSFWGIKFF	many	TRBJ2-1	TRBV12-3/TRBV12-4	NA
TGTGCCAGCAATTTTCGGGACAGGGACAATGAGCAGTTCTTC	CASNFRDRDNEQFF	NA	TRBJ2-1	TRBV12-3/TRBV12-4	TRBD1